The 5 T cell receptor beta chains in this list originate from one sample, sequenced in a study of blood T cell repertoires in COVID-19. The method was immunoSEQ multiplex PCR; TCRdb's version includes in-frame clones alone and lacks a portion of them. The repertoire holds approximately 300,000 clones, with around 89% as singletons. Sample: peripheral blood. Receptors originate from a man aged 18-30 years who had recovered from COVID-19.

A single count supports this clone. This chain uses TRBV30 with TRBJ2-7; 8 bases agree with TRBD1. Looked up from germline, CDR1 is GTSNPN and CDR2 is SVGIG (reference sequence). The CDR3 has 15 amino acids. V shed 5 bases and J 2 bases; nucleotides not matched to a gene: 11. Here the CDR3 reads CAWGFGQGEAYEQYF. For the CDR3, the DNA is TGTGCCTGGGGATTTGGACAGGGAGAAGCCTACGAGCAGTACTTC.

Points on this clone: Germline and junction disagree at one end, which may indicate a read error. The CDR3 sequence is CASSFFPKEGTGELFF. DNA for the CDR3: TGTGCTAGCAGCTTTTTCCCAAAGGAGGGGACCGGGGAGCTGTTTTTT. This chain joins TRBV7-7 and TRBJ2-2; weak D call: TRBD2 (6 bases). The CDR3 totals 16 residues. The germline CDR1 and CDR2 sequences are SSHAT and FNYEAQ (reference sequence).

This chain uses TRBV25-1 with TRBJ2-5; D may be TRBD1 (5 bases). V lost 7 bases, J lost 1 base, and 16 bases lay in between. Germline CDR1 is MGHDK and CDR2 is SYGVNS. The CDR3 is 15 amino acids. CDR3 in DNA: TGTGCCAGCACGTCAGGGCAGGCCATCCAAGAGACCCAGTACTTC. Translation: CASTSGQAIQETQYF.

The chain links TRBV5-1 to TRBJ2-7, with D tentatively TRBD1 (6 bases). The CDR3 is made up of 15 amino acids. Trimming took 0 bases from V and 0 from J, leaving 10 bases between them. Germline V CDR1 and CDR2: SGHRS, YFSETQ. CDR3 in amino acids: CASSLARTASYEQYF. The CDR3 nucleotides are TGCGCCAGCAGCTTGGCCAGGACAGCCTCCTACGAGCAGTACTTC.

This rearrangement joins TRBV2 to TRBJ1-2, with D maybe TRBD1 (5 bases). Germline V gene sequence: CDR1 SNHLY, CDR2 FYNNEI. The CDR3 extends over 14 amino acids. Trimming removed 1 base from V and 6 bases from J, with 12 bases in between. The CDR3 region has the DNA TGTGCCAGCAGTGAAGAGGTACAGGCGAATGGCTACACCTTC. Its protein is CASSEEVQANGYTF.